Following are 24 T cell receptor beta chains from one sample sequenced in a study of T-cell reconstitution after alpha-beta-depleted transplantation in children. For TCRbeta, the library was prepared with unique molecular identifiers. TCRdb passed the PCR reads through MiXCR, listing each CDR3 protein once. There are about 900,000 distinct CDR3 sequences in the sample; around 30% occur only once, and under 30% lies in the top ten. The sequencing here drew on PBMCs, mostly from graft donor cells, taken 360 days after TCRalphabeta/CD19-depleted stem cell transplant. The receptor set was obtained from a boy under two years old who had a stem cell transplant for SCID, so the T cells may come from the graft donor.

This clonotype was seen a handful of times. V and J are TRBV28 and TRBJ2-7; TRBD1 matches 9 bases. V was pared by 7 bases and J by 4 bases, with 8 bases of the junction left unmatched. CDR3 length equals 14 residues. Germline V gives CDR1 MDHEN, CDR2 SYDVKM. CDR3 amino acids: CASTPTGGFYEQYF. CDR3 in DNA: TGTGCCAGCACCCCGACAGGGGGATTTTACGAGCAGTACTTC.

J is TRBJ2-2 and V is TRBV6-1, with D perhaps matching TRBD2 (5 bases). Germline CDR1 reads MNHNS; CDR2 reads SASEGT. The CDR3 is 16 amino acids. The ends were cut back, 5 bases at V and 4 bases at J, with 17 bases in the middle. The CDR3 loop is CASSRRGYGITGELFF. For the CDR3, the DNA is TGTGCCAGCAGTCGCCGGGGTTACGGAATCACCGGGGAGCTGTTTTTT.

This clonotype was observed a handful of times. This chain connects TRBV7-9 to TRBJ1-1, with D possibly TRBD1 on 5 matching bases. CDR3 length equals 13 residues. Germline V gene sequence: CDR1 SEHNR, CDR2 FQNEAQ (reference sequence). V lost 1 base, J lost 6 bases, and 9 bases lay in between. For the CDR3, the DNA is TGTGCCAGCAGCTTAGTACAGGCTCCTGAAGCTTTCTTT. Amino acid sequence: CASSLVQAPEAFF. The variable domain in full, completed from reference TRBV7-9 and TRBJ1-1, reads DTGVSQNPRHKITKRGQNVTFRCDPISEHNRLYWYRQTLGQGPEFLTYFQNEAQLEKSRLLSDRFSAERPKGSFSTLEIQRTEQGDSAMYLCASSLVQAPEAFFGQGTRLTVV.

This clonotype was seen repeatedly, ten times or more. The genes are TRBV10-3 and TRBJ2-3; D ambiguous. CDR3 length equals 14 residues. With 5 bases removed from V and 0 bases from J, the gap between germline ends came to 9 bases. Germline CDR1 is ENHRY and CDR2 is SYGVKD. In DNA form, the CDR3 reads TGTGCCATCAGTTTTCTGGCGAGCACAGATACGCAGTATTTT. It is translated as CAISFLASTDTQYF.

CDR3 protein: CSVRRERGVGYEQYF. Written as DNA, the CDR3 is TGCAGCGTTCGGCGGGAGCGGGGAGTGGGCTACGAGCAGTACTTC. The rearrangement uses TRBV29-1 and TRBJ2-7; TRBD2 agrees at 7 bases. Germline CDR1 is SQVTM and CDR2 is ANQGSEA. This CDR3 has 15 amino acids. Germline trimming cut 5 bases from V and 3 bases from J; bases unmatched to any gene: 13.

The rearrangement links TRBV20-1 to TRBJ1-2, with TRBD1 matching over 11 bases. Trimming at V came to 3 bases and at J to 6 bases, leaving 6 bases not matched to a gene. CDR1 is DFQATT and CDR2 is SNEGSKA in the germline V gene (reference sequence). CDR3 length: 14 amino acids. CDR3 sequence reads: CSARGADRGHGYTF. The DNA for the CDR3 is TGCAGTGCTAGGGGGGCGGACAGGGGGCATGGCTACACCTTC.

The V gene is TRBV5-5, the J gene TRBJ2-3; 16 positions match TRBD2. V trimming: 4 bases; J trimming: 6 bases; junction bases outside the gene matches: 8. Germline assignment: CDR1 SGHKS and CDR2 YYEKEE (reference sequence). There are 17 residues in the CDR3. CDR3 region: CASSRGLAGGLLDTQYF. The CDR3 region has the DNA TGTGCCAGCAGCAGGGGACTAGCGGGGGGGCTCCTCGATACGCAGTATTTT.

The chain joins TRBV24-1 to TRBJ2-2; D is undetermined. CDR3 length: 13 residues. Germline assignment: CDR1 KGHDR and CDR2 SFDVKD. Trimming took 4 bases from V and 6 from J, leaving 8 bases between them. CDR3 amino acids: CATSDRLPGELFF. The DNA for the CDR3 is TGTGCCACCAGTGACCGCCTTCCCGGGGAGCTGTTTTTT.

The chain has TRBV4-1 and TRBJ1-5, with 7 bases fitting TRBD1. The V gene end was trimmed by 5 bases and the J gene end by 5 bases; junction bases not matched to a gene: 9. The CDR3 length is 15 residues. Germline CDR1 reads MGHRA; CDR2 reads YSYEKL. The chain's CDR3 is CASSNRQGNHQPQHF. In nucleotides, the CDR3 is TGCGCCAGCAGCAACAGACAGGGAAACCATCAGCCCCAGCATTTT.

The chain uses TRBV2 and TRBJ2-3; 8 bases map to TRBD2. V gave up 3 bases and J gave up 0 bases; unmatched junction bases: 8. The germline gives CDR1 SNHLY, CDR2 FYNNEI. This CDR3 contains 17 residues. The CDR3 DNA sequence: TGTGCCAGCAGTGACGATGCGGCGGGGGGTAGCACAGATACGCAGTATTTT. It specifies CASSDDAAGGSTDTQYF.

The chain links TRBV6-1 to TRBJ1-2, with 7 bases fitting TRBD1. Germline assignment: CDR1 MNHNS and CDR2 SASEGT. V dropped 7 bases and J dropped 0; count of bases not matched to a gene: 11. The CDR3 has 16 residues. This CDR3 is CASTFLGRGTNYGYTF. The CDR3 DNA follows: TGTGCCAGCACCTTCTTGGGCAGGGGGACTAACTATGGCTACACCTTC.

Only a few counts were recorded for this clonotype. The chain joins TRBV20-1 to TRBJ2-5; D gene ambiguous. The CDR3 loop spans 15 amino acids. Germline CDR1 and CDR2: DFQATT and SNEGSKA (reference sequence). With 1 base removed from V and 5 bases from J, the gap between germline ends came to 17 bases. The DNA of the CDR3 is TGCAGTGCTAGAGGCAGACCAGAACGTTGGGAGACCCAGTACTTC. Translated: CSARGRPERWETQYF.

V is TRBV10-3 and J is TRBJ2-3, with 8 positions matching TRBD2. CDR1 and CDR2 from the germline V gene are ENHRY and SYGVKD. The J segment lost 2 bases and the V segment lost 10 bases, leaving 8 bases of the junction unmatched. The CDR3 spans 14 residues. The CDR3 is CATAAGAPTDTQYF. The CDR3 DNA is TGTGCCACGGCAGCGGGGGCGCCCACAGATACGCAGTATTTT.

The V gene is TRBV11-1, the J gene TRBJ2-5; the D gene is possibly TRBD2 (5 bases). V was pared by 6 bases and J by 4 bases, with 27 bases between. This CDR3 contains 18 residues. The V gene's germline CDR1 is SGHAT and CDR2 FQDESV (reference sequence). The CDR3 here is CASRGTSGRGGLRETQYF. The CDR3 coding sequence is TGTGCCAGCAGGGGAACCTCAGGACGGGGTGGTTTAAGAGAGACCCAGTACTTC.

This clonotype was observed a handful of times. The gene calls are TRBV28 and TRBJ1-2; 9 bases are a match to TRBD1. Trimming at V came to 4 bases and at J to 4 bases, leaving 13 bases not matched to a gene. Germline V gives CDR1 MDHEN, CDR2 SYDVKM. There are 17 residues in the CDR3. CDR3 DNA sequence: TGTGCCAGCAGTTCCGACCCCCGGACAGGGGCCCCCTATGGCTACACCTTC. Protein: CASSSDPRTGAPYGYTF.

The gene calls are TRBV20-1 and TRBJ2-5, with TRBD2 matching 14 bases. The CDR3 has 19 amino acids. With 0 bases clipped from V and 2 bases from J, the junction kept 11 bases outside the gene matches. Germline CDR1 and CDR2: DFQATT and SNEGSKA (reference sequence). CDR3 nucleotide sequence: TGCAGTGCTAGAGATCCCCGACTAGCGGGGGGGCCGAGACAAGAGACCCAGTACTTC. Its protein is CSARDPRLAGGPRQETQYF.

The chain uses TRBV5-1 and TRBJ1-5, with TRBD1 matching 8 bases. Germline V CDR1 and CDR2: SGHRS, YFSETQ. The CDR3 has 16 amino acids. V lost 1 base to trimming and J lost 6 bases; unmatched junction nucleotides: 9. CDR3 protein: CASSLNPGQGPQPQHF. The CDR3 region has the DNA TGCGCCAGCAGCTTGAACCCCGGACAGGGTCCTCAGCCCCAGCATTTT.

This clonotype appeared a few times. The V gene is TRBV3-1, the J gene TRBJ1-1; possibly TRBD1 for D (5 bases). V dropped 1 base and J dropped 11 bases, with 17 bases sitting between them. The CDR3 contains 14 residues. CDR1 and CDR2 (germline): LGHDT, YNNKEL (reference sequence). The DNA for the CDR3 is TGTGCCAGCAGCCAAGTTGGGGCGTTGAGGGCTGCTTTCTTT. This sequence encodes CASSQVGALRAAFF.

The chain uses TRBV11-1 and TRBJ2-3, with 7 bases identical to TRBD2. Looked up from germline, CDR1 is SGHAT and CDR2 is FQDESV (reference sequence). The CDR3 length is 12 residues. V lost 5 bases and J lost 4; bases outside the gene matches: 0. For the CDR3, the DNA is TGTGCCAGCAGCACTAGCGCAGATACGCAGTATTTT. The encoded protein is CASSTSADTQYF.

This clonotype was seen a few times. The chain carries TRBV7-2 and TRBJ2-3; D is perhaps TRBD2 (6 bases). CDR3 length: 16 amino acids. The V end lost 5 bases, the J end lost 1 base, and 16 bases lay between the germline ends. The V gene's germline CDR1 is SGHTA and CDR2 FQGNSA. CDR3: CASSTLGGRGTDTQYF. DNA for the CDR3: TGTGCCAGCAGCACTCTGGGAGGTCGGGGCACAGATACGCAGTATTTT.

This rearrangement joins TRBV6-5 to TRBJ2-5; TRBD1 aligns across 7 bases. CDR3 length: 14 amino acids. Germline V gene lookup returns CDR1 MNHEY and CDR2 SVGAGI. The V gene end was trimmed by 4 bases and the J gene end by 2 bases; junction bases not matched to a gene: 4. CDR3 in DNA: TGTGCCAGCAGTTCGCAGGGGGTTCAAGAGACCCAGTACTTC. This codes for CASSSQGVQETQYF.

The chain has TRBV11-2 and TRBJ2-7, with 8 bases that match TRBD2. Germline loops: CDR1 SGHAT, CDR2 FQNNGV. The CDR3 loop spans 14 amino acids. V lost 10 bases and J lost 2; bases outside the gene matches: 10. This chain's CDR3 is CATTRAGATYEQYF. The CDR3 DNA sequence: TGTGCCACTACCCGAGCGGGGGCCACCTACGAGCAGTACTTC.

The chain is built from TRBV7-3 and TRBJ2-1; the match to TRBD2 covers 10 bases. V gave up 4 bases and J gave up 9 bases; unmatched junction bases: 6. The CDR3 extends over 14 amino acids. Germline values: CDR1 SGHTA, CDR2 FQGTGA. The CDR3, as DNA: TGTGCCAGCAGCTCTCCGGGACTAGCGTCTGAGCAGTTCTTC. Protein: CASSSPGLASEQFF.

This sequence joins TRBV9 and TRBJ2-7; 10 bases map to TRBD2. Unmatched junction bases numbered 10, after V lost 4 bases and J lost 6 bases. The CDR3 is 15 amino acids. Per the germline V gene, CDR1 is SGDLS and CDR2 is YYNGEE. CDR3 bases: TGTGCCAGCAGCCCCCTAGAGCGGGGGGGTCTCGAGCAGTACTTC. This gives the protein CASSPLERGGLEQYF.